The clone carrying this T cell receptor beta chain occurred a few times. Its antigen is as yet unknown. A single record per CDR3 protein comes from TCRdb applying MiXCR to the 5' RACE reads. The sample consists of about 530,000 distinct CDR3 sequences, around 24% of them appearing once. CDR1 and CDR2 from the germline V gene are DFQATT and SNEGSKA (reference sequence). The CDR3 runs 17 residues. V gave up 5 bases and J gave up 2 bases; unmatched junction bases: 14. The data originate from a study of identical twins. Whole-study findings and limits: Cord blood beta clonotypes that were abundant carried fewer insertions, and memory repertoires showed no such trend. Findings depended on cross-sectional statistics rather than tracking the same donors.

These data were likewise used in another study, on yellow fever vaccine responses in identical twins. That source notes: The T cell response to vaccination in identical twins was reportedly partly convergent and partly personalized.

The chain carries TRBV20-1 and TRBJ2-3, with TRBD2 identical over 9 bases. Sequencing was performed on CD4+ T cells sorted from blood. The clonotype originates from a woman aged 18-30 years in good health. CDR3 in amino acids: CSAVLAGEYYLTDTQYF. Here the CDR3 DNA reads TGCAGTGCTGTTTTAGCGGGGGAGTATTATCTCACAGATACGCAGTATTTT.